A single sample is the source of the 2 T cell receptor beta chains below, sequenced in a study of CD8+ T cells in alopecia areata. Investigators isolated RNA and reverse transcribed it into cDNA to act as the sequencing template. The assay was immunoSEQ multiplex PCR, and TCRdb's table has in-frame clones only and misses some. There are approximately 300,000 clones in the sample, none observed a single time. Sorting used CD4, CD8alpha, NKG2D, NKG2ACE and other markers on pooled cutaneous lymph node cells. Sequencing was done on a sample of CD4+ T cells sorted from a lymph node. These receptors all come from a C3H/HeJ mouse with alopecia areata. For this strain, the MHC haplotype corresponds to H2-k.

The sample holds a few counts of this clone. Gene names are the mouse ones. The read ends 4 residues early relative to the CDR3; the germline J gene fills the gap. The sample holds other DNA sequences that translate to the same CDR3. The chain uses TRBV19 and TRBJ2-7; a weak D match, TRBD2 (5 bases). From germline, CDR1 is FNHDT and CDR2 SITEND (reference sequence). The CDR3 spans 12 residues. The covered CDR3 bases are TGTGCCAGCAGTATATCTGGGTAT. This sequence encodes CASSISGY. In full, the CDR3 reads CASSISGYEQYF.

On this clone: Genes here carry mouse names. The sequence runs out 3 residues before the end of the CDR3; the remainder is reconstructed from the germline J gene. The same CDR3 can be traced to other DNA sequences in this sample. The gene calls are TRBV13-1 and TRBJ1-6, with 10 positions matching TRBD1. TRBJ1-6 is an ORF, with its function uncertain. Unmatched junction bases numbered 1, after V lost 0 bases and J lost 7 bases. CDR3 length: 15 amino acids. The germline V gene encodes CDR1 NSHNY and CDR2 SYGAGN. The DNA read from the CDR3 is TGTGCCAGCAGTGATGCGACAGGGGGCAATTCGCCC. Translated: CASSDATGGNSP. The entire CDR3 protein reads CASSDATGGNSPLYF.